A selection of T cell receptor beta chains follows, all from one sample in a study of cytomegalovirus exposure and HLA in healthy donors. Sequencing used immunoSEQ multiplex PCR; TCRdb keeps in-frame clones, though not all of them. The sample yields around 50,000 clones, of which the top ten take up around 10%. The specimen sequenced was PBMCs. The receptors come from a woman between 50 and 59 years old in good health and CMV-seropositive. CDR3s include the opening cysteine and the closing phenylalanine or tryptophan. The D gene is left open where the match is weak.

D gene: NA; V gene: TRBV5-1; J gene: TRBJ2-5; CDR3 DNA: TGCGCCAGCACTCAGGGTTCTTTGGAGACCCAGTACTTC; CDR3 protein: CASTQGSLETQYF
D gene: TRBD1; V gene: TRBV7-7; J gene: TRBJ2-5; CDR3 DNA: TGTGCCAGCAGCTTTGCAGGGGGAGAGACCCAGTACTTC; CDR3 protein: CASSFAGGETQYF
D gene: TRBD1; V gene: TRBV2; J gene: TRBJ2-5; CDR3 DNA: TGTGCCAGCAGTCAGGGGGCCCGGGAGACCCAGTACTTC; CDR3 protein: CASSQGARETQYF
D gene: NA; V gene: TRBV4-1; J gene: TRBJ1-5; CDR3 DNA: TGCGCCAGCAGCCAAGATGGAGGGTATAGCAATCAGCCCCAGCATTTT; CDR3 protein: CASSQDGGYSNQPQHF
D gene: TRBD1; V gene: TRBV9; J gene: TRBJ1-1; CDR3 DNA: TGTGCCAGCGGCCCTGGGACAGAAGAAGCTTTCTTT; CDR3 protein: CASGPGTEEAFF
D gene: TRBD2; V gene: TRBV19; J gene: TRBJ2-5; CDR3 DNA: TGTGCCAGTAGTATAGGGACTAGCGGGAGCCAGACCCAGTACTTC; CDR3 protein: CASSIGTSGSQTQYF
D gene: NA; V gene: TRBV7-8; J gene: TRBJ2-7; CDR3 DNA: TGTGCCAGCAGCTTGGGGCACTCCTACGAGCAGTACTTC; CDR3 protein: CASSLGHSYEQYF
D gene: NA; V gene: TRBV10-3; J gene: TRBJ1-5; CDR3 DNA: TGTGCCATCAGTGAGGGCAGCGGCCAGCCCCAGCATTTT; CDR3 protein: CAISEGSGQPQHF
D gene: NA; V gene: TRBV11-2; J gene: TRBJ2-5; CDR3 DNA: TGTGCCAGCAGTCCCTTCCAGGGGCCGGAGACCCAGTACTTC; CDR3 protein: CASSPFQGPETQYF
D gene: NA; V gene: TRBV5-1; J gene: TRBJ2-6; CDR3 DNA: TGCGCCAGCAGCGAGAAAACCCACTCTGGGGCCAACGTCCTGACTTTC; CDR3 protein: CASSEKTHSGANVLTF
D gene: NA; V gene: TRBV7-8; J gene: TRBJ2-7; CDR3 DNA: TGTGCCAGCAGCTTTAGCAGGAACGGGGGCGAGCAGTACTTC; CDR3 protein: CASSFSRNGGEQYF
D gene: NA; V gene: TRBV30; J gene: TRBJ1-2; CDR3 DNA: TGTGCCTGGAGTCAGGCAGGGGCCGGGGATGGCTACACCTTC; CDR3 protein: CAWSQAGAGDGYTF
D gene: TRBD2; V gene: TRBV29-1; J gene: TRBJ2-3; CDR3 DNA: TGCAGCGTTGACCGGGGGGGGGTAACAGATACGCAGTATTTT; CDR3 protein: CSVDRGGVTDTQYF
D gene: TRBD1; V gene: TRBV28; J gene: TRBJ1-6; CDR3 DNA: TGTGCCAGCAGACAGACAGGGGTAGGGGCCTCCTATAATTCACCCCTCCACTTT; CDR3 protein: CASRQTGVGASYNSPLHF
D gene: NA; V gene: TRBV7-8; J gene: TRBJ2-7; CDR3 DNA: TGTGCCAGCAGCTTATCCGGGACTGCCACCTACGAGCAGTACTTC; CDR3 protein: CASSLSGTATYEQYF
D gene: NA; V gene: TRBV7-8; J gene: TRBJ2-2; CDR3 DNA: TGTGCCAGCAGCCCGCGGGGGCCCATCACCGGGGAGCTGTTTTTT; CDR3 protein: CASSPRGPITGELFF
D gene: TRBD1; V gene: TRBV27; J gene: TRBJ2-3; CDR3 DNA: TGTGCCAGCAGGGGACAAGGACAGGGGACGGATACGCAGTATTTT; CDR3 protein: CASRGQGQGTDTQYF
D gene: NA; V gene: TRBV9; J gene: TRBJ2-4; CDR3 DNA: TGTGCCAGCAGCGTAGATCCTAGCATAGACATTCAGTACTTC; CDR3 protein: CASSVDPSIDIQYF
D gene: NA; V gene: TRBV10-1; J gene: TRBJ2-5; CDR3 DNA: TGCGCCAGCAGTGAGTCGGCGCGGGTAGAGACCCAGTACTTC; CDR3 protein: CASSESARVETQYF
D gene: NA; V gene: TRBV19; J gene: TRBJ1-6; CDR3 DNA: TGTGCCAGTAGTGACCCGACATTCAATTCACCCCTCCACTTT; CDR3 protein: CASSDPTFNSPLHF
D gene: NA; V gene: TRBV30; J gene: TRBJ1-5; CDR3 DNA: TGTGCCTGGAGTGTAATACAGGGAACTCAGCCCCAGCATTTT; CDR3 protein: CAWSVIQGTQPQHF
D gene: NA; V gene: TRBV18; J gene: TRBJ2-4; CDR3 DNA: TGTGCCAGCTCATCCCGTCGGGCCAGGGACATTCAGTACTTC; CDR3 protein: CASSSRRARDIQYF
D gene: TRBD1; V gene: TRBV13; J gene: TRBJ1-4; CDR3 DNA: TGTGCCAGCAGCTTGGACAGGGGCATGAATGAAAAACTGTTTTTT; CDR3 protein: CASSLDRGMNEKLFF
D gene: NA; V gene: TRBV5-6; J gene: TRBJ1-2; CDR3 DNA: TGTGCCAGCAGCACGGGGCCCCCGCGGGGCAACTATGGCTACACCTTC; CDR3 protein: CASSTGPPRGNYGYTF
D gene: TRBD2; V gene: TRBV5-1; J gene: TRBJ2-7; CDR3 DNA: TGCGCCAGCAGCTTTGAGACTCGTAGCGGGGGGGCGTACGAGCAGTACTTC; CDR3 protein: CASSFETRSGGAYEQYF
D gene: TRBD1; V gene: TRBV30; J gene: TRBJ2-1; CDR3 DNA: TGTGCCTGGGGACAGGGGGCTCTAGACAATGAGCAGTTCTTC; CDR3 protein: CAWGQGALDNEQFF
D gene: TRBD1; V gene: TRBV7-3; J gene: TRBJ1-5; CDR3 DNA: TGTGCCAGCAGCGGGACAGGGCGAGAGCAGCCCCAGCATTTT; CDR3 protein: CASSGTGREQPQHF
D gene: NA; V gene: TRBV7-9; J gene: TRBJ1-4; CDR3 DNA: TGTGCCAGCAGCTTAGACCTTAGTGCAACTAATGAAAAACTGTTTTTT; CDR3 protein: CASSLDLSATNEKLFF
D gene: NA; V gene: TRBV2; J gene: TRBJ2-2; CDR3 DNA: TGTGCCAGCACGAGGGATGCGGAGCTGTTTTTT; CDR3 protein: CASTRDAELFF
D gene: TRBD1; V gene: TRBV7-9; J gene: TRBJ1-6; CDR3 DNA: TGTGCCTACGACAGGGTTAATTCACCCCTCCACTTT; CDR3 protein: CAYDRVNSPLHF
D gene: TRBD1; V gene: TRBV7-3; J gene: TRBJ2-3; CDR3 DNA: TGTGCCAGCAGCTTAGGCCTGACAGGGAGAGGGACAGATACGCAGTATTTT; CDR3 protein: CASSLGLTGRGTDTQYF
D gene: TRBD2; V gene: TRBV27; J gene: TRBJ2-3; CDR3 DNA: TGTGCCAGCAGTCAACTAGCGGGGGGGCTGGCAGATACGCAGTATTTT; CDR3 protein: CASSQLAGGLADTQYF
D gene: NA; V gene: TRBV30; J gene: TRBJ1-2; CDR3 DNA: TGTGCCTGGAGTTGGGCCACCTATGGCTACACCTTC; CDR3 protein: CAWSWATYGYTF
D gene: NA; V gene: TRBV7-9; J gene: TRBJ1-4; CDR3 DNA: TGTGCCAGCAGCTTCAGGGGAGGGGAAAAACTGTTTTTT; CDR3 protein: CASSFRGGEKLFF
D gene: NA; V gene: TRBV5-4; J gene: TRBJ1-2; CDR3 DNA: TGTGCCAGCAGCTTGGAACAGCGGGATAACTATGGCTACACCTTC; CDR3 protein: CASSLEQRDNYGYTF
D gene: NA; V gene: TRBV18; J gene: TRBJ1-1; CDR3 DNA: TGTGCCAGCTCACCACCGGGCCTGGGAGCTTTCTTT; CDR3 protein: CASSPPGLGAFF
D gene: TRBD2; V gene: TRBV10-1; J gene: TRBJ2-7; CDR3 DNA: TGCGCCAGCAGTGAGTCGGGGAGGGGCGAGCAGTACTTC; CDR3 protein: CASSESGRGEQYF
D gene: NA; V gene: TRBV7-9; J gene: TRBJ2-7; CDR3 DNA: TGTGCCAGCGCTGACGCTAGCGTCTCCTACGAGCAGTACTTC; CDR3 protein: CASADASVSYEQYF
D gene: TRBD1; V gene: TRBV13; J gene: TRBJ1-3; CDR3 DNA: TGTGCCAGCAGCGCCGGGACAGCTCCCGGAAACACCATATATTTT; CDR3 protein: CASSAGTAPGNTIYF
D gene: TRBD2; V gene: TRBV2; J gene: TRBJ2-3; CDR3 DNA: TGTGCCAGCAGTGGTACGGGAGGGGCAGATACGCAGTATTTT; CDR3 protein: CASSGTGGADTQYF
D gene: NA; V gene: TRBV11-2; J gene: TRBJ2-7; CDR3 DNA: TGTGCCAGCAGCTCCATCAGGACTGACTCCTACGAGCAGTACTTC; CDR3 protein: CASSSIRTDSYEQYF
D gene: NA; V gene: TRBV9; J gene: TRBJ2-7; CDR3 DNA: TGTGCCAGCAGCGTAGATGCGGGGGGACAGGGTTACGAGCAGTACTTC; CDR3 protein: CASSVDAGGQGYEQYF
D gene: NA; V gene: TRBV5-6; J gene: TRBJ2-2; CDR3 DNA: TGTGCCAGCAGCCGGGTGCCAAGCCTGAACACCGGGGAGCTGTTTTTT; CDR3 protein: CASSRVPSLNTGELFF